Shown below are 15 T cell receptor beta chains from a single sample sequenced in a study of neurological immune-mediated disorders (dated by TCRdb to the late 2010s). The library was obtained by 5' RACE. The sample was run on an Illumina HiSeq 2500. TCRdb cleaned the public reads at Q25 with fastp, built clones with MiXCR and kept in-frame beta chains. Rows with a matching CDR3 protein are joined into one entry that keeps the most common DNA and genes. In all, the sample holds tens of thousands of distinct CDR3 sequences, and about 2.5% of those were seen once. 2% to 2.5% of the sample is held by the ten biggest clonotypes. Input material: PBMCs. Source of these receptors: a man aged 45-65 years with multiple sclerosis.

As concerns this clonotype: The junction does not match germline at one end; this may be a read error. CDR3 nucleotide sequence: TGCAGTGCCAGGGTCAGGGGTAATCAGCCCCAGAATTTT. It translates to CSARVRGNQPQNF. This chain links TRBV20-1 with TRBJ1-5; D may be TRBD1 (6 bases). CDR3 length equals 13 residues. Germline V gene data show CDR1 as DFQATT and CDR2 as SNEGSKA (reference sequence).

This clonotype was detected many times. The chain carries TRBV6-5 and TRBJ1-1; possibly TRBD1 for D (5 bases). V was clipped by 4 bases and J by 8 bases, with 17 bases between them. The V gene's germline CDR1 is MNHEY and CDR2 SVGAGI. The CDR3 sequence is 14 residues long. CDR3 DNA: TGTGCCAGCAGTTCTCCCCCCCCGGGGCGAGAAGCTTTCTTT. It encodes CASSSPPPGREAFF.

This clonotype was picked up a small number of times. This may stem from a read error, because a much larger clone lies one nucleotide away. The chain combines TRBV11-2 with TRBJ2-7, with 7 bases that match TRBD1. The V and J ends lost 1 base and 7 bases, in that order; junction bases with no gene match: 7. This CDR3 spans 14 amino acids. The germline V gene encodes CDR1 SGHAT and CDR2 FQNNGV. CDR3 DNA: TGTGCCAGCAGCTTAGGACAGGGTACCCAAGAGCAGTACTTC. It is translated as CASSLGQGTQEQYF.

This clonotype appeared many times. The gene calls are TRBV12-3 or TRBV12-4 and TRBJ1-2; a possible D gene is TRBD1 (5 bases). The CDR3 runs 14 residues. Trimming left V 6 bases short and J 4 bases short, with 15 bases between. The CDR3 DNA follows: TGTGCCAGCAGACGAGGGACGGAGACCTATGGCTACACCTTC. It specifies CASRRGTETYGYTF.

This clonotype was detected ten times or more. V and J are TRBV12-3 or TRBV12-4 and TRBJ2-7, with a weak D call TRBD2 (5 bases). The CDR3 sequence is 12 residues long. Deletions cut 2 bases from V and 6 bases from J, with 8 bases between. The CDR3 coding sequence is TGTGCCAGCAGTTTAATGGCGGGCGAGCAGTACTTC. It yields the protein CASSLMAGEQYF.

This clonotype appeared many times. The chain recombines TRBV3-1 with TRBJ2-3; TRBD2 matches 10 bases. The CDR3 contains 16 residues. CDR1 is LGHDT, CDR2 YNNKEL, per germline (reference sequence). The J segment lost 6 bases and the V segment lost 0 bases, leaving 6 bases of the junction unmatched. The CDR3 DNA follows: TGTGCCAGCAGCCAAGATGAAGCGGGGGGGCCGGATACGCAGTATTTT. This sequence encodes CASSQDEAGGPDTQYF.

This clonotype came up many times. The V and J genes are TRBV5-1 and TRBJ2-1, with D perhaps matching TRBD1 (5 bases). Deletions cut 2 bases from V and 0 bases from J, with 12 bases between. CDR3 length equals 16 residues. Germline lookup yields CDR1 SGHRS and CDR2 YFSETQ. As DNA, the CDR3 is TGCGCCAGCAGCTTCAACTCAGGGTTCTCCTACAATGAGCAGTTCTTC. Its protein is CASSFNSGFSYNEQFF. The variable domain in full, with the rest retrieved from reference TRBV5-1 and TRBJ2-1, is KAGVTQTPRYLIKTRGQQVTLSCSPISGHRSVSWYQQTPGQGLQFLFEYFSETQRNKGNFPGRFSGRQFSNSRSEMNVSTLELGDSALYLCASSFNSGFSYNEQFFGPGTRLTVL.

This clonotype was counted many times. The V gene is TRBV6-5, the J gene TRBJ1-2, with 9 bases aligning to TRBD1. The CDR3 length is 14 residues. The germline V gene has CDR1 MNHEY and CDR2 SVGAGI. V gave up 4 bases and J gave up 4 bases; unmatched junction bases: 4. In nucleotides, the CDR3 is TGTGCCAGCAGTTCACAGGGGGCTAGCTATGGCTACACCTTC. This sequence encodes CASSSQGASYGYTF.

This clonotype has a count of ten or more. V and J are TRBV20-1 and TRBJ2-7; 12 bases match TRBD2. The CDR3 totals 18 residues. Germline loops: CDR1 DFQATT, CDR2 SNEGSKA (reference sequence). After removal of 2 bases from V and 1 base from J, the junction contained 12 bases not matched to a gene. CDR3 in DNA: TGCAGTGCTAGAAACCGACTAGCGGGGGCTCTTCGGTCCTACGAGCAGTACTTC. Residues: CSARNRLAGALRSYEQYF.

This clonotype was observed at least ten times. CDR3 coding DNA: TGTGCCAGCAGCGTAGGGCCGGGGGCCGGCACTGAAGCTTTCTTT. It is translated as CASSVGPGAGTEAFF. This sequence joins TRBV9 and TRBJ1-1; D is perhaps TRBD1 (6 bases). V lost 0 bases and J 4 bases, leaving 13 bases between the germline ends. Germline CDR1 reads SGDLS; CDR2 reads YYNGEE. The CDR3 is 15 residues long. The whole variable domain, filled in from reference TRBV9 and TRBJ1-1, reads DSGVTQTPKHLITATGQRVTLRCSPRSGDLSVYWYQQSLDQGLQFLIQYYNGEERAKGNILERFSAQQFPDLHSELNLSSLELGDSALYFCASSVGPGAGTEAFFGQGTRLTVV.

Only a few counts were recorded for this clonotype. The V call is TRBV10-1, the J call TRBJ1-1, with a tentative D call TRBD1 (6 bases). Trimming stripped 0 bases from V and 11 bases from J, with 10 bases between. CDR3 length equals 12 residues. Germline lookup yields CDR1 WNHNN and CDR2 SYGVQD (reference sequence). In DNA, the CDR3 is TGCGCCAGCAGTGAGTCGACAGGTATGGCTTTCTTT. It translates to CASSESTGMAFF.

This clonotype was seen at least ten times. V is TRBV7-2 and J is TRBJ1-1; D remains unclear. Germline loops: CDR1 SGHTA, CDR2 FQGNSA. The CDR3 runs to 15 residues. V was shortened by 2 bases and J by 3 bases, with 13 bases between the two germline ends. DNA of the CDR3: TGTGCCAGCAGCTTATTGGGCCCGAAGGACACTGAAGCTTTCTTT. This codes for CASSLLGPKDTEAFF.

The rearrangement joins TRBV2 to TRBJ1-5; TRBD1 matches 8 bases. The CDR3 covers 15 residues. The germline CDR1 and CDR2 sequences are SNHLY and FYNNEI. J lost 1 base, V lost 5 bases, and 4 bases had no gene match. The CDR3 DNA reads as TGTGCCAGCAGTCCGGACAGGGTAAGCAATCAGCCCCAGCATTTT. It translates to CASSPDRVSNQPQHF.

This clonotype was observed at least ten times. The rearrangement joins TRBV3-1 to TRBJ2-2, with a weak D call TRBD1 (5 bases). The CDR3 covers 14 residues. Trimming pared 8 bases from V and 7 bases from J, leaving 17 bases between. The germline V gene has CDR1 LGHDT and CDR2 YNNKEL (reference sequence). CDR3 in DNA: TGTGCCAGCTGTCTCGATGGGGCGAGCGGGGAGCTGTTTTTT. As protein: CASCLDGASGELFF.

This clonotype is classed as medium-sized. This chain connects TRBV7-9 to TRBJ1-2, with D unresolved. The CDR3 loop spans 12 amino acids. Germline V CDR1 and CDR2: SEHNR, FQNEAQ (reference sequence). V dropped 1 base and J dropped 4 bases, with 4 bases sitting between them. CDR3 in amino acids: CASSLDTYGYTF. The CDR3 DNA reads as TGTGCCAGCAGCTTAGACACCTATGGCTACACCTTC. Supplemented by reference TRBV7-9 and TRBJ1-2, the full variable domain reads DTGVSQNPRHKITKRGQNVTFRCDPISEHNRLYWYRQTLGQGPEFLTYFQNEAQLEKSRLLSDRFSAERPKGSFSTLEIQRTEQGDSAMYLCASSLDTYGYTFGSGTRLTVV.